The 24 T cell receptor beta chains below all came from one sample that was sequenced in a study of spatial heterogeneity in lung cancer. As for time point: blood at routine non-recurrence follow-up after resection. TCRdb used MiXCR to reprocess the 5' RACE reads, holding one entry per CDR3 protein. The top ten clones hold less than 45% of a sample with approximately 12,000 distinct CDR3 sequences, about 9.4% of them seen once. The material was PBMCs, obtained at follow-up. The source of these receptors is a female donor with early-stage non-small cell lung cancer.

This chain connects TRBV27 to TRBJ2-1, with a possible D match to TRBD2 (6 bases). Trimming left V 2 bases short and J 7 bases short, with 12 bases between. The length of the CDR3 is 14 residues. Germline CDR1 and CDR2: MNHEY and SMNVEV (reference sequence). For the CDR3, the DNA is TGTGCCAGCAGTTTAACTTGGAGGGATAATGAGCAGTTCTTC. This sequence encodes CASSLTWRDNEQFF.

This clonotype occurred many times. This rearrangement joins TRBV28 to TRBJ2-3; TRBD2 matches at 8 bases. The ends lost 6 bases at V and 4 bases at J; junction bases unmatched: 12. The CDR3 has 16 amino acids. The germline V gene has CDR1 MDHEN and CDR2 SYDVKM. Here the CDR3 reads CASSSPGLVMADTQYF. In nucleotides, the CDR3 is TGTGCCAGCAGCTCCCCGGGACTAGTGATGGCAGATACGCAGTATTTT.

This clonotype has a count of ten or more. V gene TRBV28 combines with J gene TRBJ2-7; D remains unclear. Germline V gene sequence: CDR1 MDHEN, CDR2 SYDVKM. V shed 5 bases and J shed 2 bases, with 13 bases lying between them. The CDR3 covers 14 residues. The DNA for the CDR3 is TGTGCCAGCAGTCCCCGAAAGAGTACCTACGAGCAGTACGTC. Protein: CASSPRKSTYEQYV.

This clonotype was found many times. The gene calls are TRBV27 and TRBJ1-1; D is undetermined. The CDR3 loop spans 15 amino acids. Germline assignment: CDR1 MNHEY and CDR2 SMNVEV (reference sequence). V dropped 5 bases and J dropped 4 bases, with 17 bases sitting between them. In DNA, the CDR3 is TGTGCCAGCAGTCCTGACCTGGGCTCGAGCACTGAAGCTTTCTTT. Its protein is CASSPDLGSSTEAFF.

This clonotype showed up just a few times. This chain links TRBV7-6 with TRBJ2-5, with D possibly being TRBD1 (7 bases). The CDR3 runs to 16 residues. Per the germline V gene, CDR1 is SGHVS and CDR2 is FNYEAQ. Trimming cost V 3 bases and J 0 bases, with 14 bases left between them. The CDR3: CASSLLSRGDQETQYF. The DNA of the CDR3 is TGTGCCAGCAGCTTGTTGTCCAGGGGGGACCAAGAGACCCAGTACTTC. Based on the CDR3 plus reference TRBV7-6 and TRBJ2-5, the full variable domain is GAGVSQSPRYKVTKRGQDVALRCDPISGHVSLYWYRQALGQGPEFLTYFNYEAQQDKSGLPNDRFSAERPEGSISTLTIQRTEQRDSAMYRCASSLLSRGDQETQYFGPGTRLLVL.

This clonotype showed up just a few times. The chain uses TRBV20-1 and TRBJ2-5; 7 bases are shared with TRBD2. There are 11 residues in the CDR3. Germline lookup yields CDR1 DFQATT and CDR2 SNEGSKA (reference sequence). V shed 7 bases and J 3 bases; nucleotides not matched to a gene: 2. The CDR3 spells CSGAGEETQYF. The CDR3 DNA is TGCAGTGGGGCGGGGGAAGAGACCCAGTACTTC.

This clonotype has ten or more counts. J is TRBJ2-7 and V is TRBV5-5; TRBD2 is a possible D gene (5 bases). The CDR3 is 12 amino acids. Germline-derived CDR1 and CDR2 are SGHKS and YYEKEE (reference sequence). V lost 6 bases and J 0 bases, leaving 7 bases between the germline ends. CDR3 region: CASTRDSYEQYV. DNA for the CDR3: TGTGCCAGCACACGGGACTCCTACGAGCAGTACGTC.

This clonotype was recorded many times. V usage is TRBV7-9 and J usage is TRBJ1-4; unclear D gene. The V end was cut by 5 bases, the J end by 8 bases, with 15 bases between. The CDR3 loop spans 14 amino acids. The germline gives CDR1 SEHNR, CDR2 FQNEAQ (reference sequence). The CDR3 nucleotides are TGTGCCAGCAGCGCCTGGACCGAGGAGGAAAAACTGTTTTTT. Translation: CASSAWTEEEKLFF.

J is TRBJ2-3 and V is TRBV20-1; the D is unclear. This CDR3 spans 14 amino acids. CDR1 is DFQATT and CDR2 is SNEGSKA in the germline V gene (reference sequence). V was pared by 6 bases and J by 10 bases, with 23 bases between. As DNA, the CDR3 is TGCAGTGCGTCCCCATTGGCAGTTTTTGGCGCGCAGTATTTT. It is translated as CSASPLAVFGAQYF.

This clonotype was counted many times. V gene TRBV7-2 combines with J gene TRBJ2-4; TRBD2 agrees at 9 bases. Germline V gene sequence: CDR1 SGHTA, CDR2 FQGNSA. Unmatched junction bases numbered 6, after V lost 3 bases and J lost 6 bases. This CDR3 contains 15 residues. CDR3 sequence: CASSFSGREGNIQYF. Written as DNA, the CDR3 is TGTGCCAGCAGCTTTAGCGGGAGAGAAGGAAACATTCAGTACTTC.

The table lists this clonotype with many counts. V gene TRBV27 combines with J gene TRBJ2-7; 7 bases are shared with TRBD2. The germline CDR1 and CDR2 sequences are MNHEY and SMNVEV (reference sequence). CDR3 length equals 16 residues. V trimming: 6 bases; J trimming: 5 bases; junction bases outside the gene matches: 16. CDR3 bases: TGTGCCAGCAGCGCCCTCCGCTCGCGGGAGAAGAACGAGCAGTACTTC. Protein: CASSALRSREKNEQYF.

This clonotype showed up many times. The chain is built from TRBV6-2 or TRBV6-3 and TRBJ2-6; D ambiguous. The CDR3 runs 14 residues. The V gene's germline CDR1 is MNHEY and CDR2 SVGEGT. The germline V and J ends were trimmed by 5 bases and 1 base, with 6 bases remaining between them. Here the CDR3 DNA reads TGTGCCAGCAGTCGCCTTTCTGGGGCCAACGTCCTGACTTTC. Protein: CASSRLSGANVLTF.

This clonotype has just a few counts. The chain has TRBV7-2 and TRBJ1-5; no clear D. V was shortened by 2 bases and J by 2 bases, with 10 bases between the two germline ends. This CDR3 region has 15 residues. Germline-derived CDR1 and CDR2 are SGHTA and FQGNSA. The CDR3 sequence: CASSLWGVGNQPQHF. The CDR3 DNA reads TGTGCCAGCAGCTTATGGGGAGTGGGCAATCAGCCCCAGCATTTT.

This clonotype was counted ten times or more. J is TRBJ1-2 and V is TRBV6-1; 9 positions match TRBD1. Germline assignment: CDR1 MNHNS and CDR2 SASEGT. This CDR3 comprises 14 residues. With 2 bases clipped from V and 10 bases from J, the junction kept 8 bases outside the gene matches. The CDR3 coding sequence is TGTGCCAGCAGTGAAAAGAGACAGGGGGGTCTCTACACCTTC. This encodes CASSEKRQGGLYTF.

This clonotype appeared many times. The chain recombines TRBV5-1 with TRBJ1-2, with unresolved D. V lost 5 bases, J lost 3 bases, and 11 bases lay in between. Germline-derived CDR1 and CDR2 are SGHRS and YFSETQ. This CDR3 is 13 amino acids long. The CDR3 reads CASRRDVDYGYTF. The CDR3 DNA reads TGCGCCAGCAGAAGAGACGTGGACTATGGCTACACCTTC.

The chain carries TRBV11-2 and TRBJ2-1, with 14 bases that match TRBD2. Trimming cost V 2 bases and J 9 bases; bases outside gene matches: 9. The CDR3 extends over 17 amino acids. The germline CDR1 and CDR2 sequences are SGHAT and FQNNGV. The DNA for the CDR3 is TGTGCCAGCAGCTTACGGGCCGGACTAGCGGGGGGTGGTGAGCAGTTCTTC. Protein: CASSLRAGLAGGGEQFF.

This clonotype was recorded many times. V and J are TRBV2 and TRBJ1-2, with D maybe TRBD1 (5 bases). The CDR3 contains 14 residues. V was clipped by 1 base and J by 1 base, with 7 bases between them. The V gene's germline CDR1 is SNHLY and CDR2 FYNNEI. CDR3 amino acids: CASSEDRNNYGYTF. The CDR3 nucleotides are TGTGCCAGCAGTGAAGACAGGAATAACTATGGCTACACCTTC.

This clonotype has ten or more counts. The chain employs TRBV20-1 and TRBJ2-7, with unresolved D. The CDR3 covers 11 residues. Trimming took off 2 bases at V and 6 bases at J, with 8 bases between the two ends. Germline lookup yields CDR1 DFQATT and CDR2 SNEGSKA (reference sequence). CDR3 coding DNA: TGCAGTGCTAGAAGGGCGGTCGAGCAGTACTTC. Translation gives CSARRAVEQYF.

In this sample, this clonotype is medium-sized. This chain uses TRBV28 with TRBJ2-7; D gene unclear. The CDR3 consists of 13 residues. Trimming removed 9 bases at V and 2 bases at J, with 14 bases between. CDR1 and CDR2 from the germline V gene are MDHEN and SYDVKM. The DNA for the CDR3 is TGTGCCAGGCCGACGGAACGAGCCTACGAGCAGTACGTC. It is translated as CARPTERAYEQYV.

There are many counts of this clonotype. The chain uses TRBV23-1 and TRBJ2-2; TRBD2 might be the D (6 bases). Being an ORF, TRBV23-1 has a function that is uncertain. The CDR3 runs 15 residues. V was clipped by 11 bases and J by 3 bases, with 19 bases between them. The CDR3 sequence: CAGTAGGVHTGELFF. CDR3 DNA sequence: TGCGCCGGCACCGCCGGGGGAGTCCACACCGGGGAGCTGTTTTTT.

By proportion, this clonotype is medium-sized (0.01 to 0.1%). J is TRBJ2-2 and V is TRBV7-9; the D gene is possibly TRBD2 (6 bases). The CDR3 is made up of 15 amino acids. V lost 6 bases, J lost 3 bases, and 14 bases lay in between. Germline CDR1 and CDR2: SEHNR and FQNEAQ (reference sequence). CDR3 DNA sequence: TGTGCCAGCAGGCGGGGCCAGGGCTACACCGGGGAGCTGTTTTTT. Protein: CASRRGQGYTGELFF.

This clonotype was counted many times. CDR3 sequence reads: CASSYSPTYGYTF. DNA for the CDR3: TGTGCCAGCAGTTACTCTCCCACCTATGGCTACACCTTC. The chain uses TRBV6-2 or TRBV6-3 and TRBJ1-2; D unresolved. The CDR3 is 13 residues long. The germline CDR1 and CDR2 sequences are MNHEY and SVGEGT. The V gene lost 0 bases and the J gene lost 4 bases, with 6 bases spanning the gap.

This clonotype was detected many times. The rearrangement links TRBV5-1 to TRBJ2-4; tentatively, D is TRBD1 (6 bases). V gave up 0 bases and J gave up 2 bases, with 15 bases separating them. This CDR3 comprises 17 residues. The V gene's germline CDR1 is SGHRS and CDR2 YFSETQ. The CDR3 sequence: CASSLAGQGWTKNIQYF. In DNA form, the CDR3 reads TGCGCCAGCAGCTTGGCCGGGCAGGGGTGGACCAAAAACATTCAGTACTTC. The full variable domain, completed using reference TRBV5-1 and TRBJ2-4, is KAGVTQTPRYLIKTRGQQVTLSCSPISGHRSVSWYQQTPGQGLQFLFEYFSETQRNKGNFPGRFSGRQFSNSRSEMNVSTLELGDSALYLCASSLAGQGWTKNIQYFGAGTRLSVL.

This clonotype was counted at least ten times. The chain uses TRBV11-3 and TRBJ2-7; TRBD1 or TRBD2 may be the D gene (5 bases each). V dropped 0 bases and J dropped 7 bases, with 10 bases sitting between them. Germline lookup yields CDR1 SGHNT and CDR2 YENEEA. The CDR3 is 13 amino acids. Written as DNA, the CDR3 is TGTGCCAGCAGCTTAGATGTTGAGGGGGAGCAGTACTTC. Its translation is CASSLDVEGEQYF.